The clone carrying this T cell receptor beta chain has more than one count but fewer than ten. As yet, its antigen is unknown. Every bit of the isolated RNA underwent reverse transcription, so sequencing read expressed TCRB transcripts. TCRdb's copy holds only in-frame clones and misses some; the assay was immunoSEQ multiplex PCR. The sample consists of approximately 340,000 clones, about 14% of them appearing once. This specimen comes from a study of beta chain features in type 1 diabetes. Findings and limits, study-wide: Whether HLA type influences TCRB rearrangement remained unresolved here.

The sequenced sample consisted of naive CD4+ T cells from blood. The TCR comes from a woman in her late teens or twenties in good health.

In nucleotides, the CDR3 is TGTGCCAGTAGTACTACAGGAAACACTGAAGCTTTCTTT. Its translation is CASSTTGNTEAFF. The chain employs TRBV19 and TRBJ1-1, with TRBD1 as a possible D gene (5 bases). Germline V gives CDR1 LNHDA, CDR2 SQIVND (reference sequence). The CDR3 has 13 amino acids. Deletions cut 4 bases from V and 2 bases from J, with 8 bases between.